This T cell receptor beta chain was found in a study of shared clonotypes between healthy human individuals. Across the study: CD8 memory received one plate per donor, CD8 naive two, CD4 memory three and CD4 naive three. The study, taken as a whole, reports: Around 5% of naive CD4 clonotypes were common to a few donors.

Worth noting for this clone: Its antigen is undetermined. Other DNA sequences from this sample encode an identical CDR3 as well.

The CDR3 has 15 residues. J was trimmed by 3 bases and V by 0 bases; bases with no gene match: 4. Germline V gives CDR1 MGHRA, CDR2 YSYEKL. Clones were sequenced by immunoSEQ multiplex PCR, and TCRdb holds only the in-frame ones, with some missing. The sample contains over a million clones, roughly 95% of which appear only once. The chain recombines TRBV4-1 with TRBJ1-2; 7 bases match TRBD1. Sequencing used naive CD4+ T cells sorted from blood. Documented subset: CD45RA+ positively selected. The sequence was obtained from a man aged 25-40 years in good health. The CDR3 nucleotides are TGCGCCAGCAGCCAAGAAAGGGGGCGCGACTATGGCTACACCTTC. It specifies CASSQERGRDYGYTF.